This TCR beta chain stems from a study of tumor-infiltrating lymphocytes in glioblastoma multiforme. TCRB libraries came from RNA via three nested multiplex PCR rounds. MiXCR, run by TCRdb on the multiplex PCR reads, gives a single entry per CDR3 protein. The sample lists 15,000 or so distinct CDR3 sequences, 73% occurring once. V gave up 3 bases and J gave up 6 bases, with 21 bases separating them. Per the germline V gene, CDR1 is KGHSH and CDR2 is LQKENI. This CDR3 is 16 amino acids long. This clonotype was seen just once. Since a much larger clone is just one base distant, this may be a read error. The rearrangement links TRBV18 to TRBJ2-7; D might be TRBD1 or TRBD2, each matching 5 bases. The sequenced sample consisted of brain tumor tissue. This clonotype was obtained from a male donor with glioblastoma. In DNA, the CDR3 is TGTGCCAGCTCACCTCTGAACCGGGACGGGTGCGGCGAGCAGTACTTC. This codes for CASSPLNRDGCGEQYF.